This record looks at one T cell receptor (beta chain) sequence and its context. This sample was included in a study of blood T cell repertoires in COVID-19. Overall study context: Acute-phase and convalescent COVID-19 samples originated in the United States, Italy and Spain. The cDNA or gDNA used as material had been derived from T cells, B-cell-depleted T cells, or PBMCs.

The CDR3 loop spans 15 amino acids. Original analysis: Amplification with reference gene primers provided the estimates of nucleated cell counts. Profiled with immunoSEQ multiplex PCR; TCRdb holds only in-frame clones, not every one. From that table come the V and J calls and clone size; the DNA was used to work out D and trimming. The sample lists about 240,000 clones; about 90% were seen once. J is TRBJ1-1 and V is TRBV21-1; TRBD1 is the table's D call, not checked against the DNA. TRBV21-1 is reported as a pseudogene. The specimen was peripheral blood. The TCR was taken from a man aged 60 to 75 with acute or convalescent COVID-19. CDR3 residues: CASSEYRMKDTEAFF. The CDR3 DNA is TGTGCCAGCAGCGAATACAGGATGAAAGACACTGAAGCTTTCTTT.